Sequencing of this TCR beta chain was carried out in a study of T cells after yellow fever vaccination. This CDR3 is 12 amino acids long. Trimming cost V 4 bases and J 5 bases, with 10 bases left between them. The germline gives CDR1 SGHRS, CDR2 YFSETQ. This clonotype was detected many times. TCRdb reprocessed the 5' RACE reads with MiXCR, giving one entry per CDR3 protein. The repertoire consists of 250,000 or so distinct CDR3 sequences, with 6.9% occurring once and the leading ten covering approximately 0.85%. This sequence was found in a man aged 25-45 years who received the YFV17D yellow fever vaccine. V gene TRBV5-1 combines with J gene TRBJ2-7; D assignment may be TRBD1 or TRBD2 (5 bases each). The source was CD4+ T cells sorted from PBMCs, collected 15 days after the yellow fever booster vaccination. CDR3 sequence reads: CASSPGTHEQYF. The CDR3 coding sequence is TGCGCCAGCAGCCCGGGGACCCACGAGCAGTACTTC. The whole variable domain, remainder taken from reference TRBV5-1 and TRBJ2-7, is KAGVTQTPRYLIKTRGQQVTLSCSPISGHRSVSWYQQTPGQGLQFLFEYFSETQRNKGNFPGRFSGRQFSNSRSEMNVSTLELGDSALYLCASSPGTHEQYFGPGTRLTVT.